This TCR beta chain was observed in a study of blood T cell repertoires in COVID-19. Assay used: immunoSEQ multiplex PCR; TCRdb lists only in-frame clones, some missing. The data contain around 150,000 clones, about 80% of them singletons. V was trimmed by 5 bases and J by 0 bases, leaving 20 bases between them. Germline lookup yields CDR1 SEHNR and CDR2 FQNEAQ (reference sequence). This CDR3 has 18 amino acids. The sample comprised peripheral blood. This receptor was identified in an elderly woman in a cohort sampled during active or convalescent COVID-19. This chain connects TRBV7-9 to TRBJ1-3; a weak D match, TRBD1 (5 bases). Here the CDR3 reads CASSRPVIGGHSGNTIYF. The CDR3 DNA sequence: TGTGCCAGCAGCCGTCCCGTAATCGGGGGTCACTCTGGAAACACCATATATTTT.